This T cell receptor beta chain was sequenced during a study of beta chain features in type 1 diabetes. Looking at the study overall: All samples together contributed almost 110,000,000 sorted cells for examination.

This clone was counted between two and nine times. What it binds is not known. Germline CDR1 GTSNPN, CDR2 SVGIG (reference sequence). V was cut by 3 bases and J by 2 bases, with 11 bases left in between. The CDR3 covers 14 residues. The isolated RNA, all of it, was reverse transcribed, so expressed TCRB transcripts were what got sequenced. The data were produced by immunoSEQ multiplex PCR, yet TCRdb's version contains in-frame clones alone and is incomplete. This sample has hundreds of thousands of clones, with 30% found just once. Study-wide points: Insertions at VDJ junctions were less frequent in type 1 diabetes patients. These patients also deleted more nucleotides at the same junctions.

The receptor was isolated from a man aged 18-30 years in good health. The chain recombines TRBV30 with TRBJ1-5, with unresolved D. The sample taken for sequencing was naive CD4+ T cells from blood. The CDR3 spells CAWRLGPGNQPQHF. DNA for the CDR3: TGTGCCTGGAGGCTCGGTCCGGGCAATCAGCCCCAGCATTTT.